The 10 T cell receptor beta chains below all came from one sample that was sequenced in a study of T cells after yellow fever vaccination. Using its own MiXCR run on the 5' RACE reads, TCRdb lists one record per CDR3 protein. Of about 110,000 distinct CDR3 sequences listed, around 8.6% are singletons. The specimen was CD8+ T cells sorted from PBMCs, collected 45 days after the yellow fever booster vaccination. Receptor source: a man aged 30 to 45 who received the YFV17D yellow fever vaccine.

A note on this clonotype: Because it lacks the conserved phenylalanine or tryptophan at the end, this CDR3 is likely a read error. This chain connects TRBV6-2 or TRBV6-3 to TRBJ2-1, with D unresolved. Trimming left V 9 bases short and J 6 bases short, with 21 bases between. Germline V gene data show CDR1 as MNHEY and CDR2 as SVGEGT. CDR3 size: 15 residues. The CDR3 region has the DNA TGTGCCAGTCTCCTCTCCATATCATCCACCAATGAGCAGTTCTCC. Protein sequence: CASLLSISSTNEQFS.

The rearrangement uses TRBV11-2 and TRBJ2-7; TRBD1 might be the D (5 bases). CDR1 SGHAT and CDR2 FQNNGV come from the germline V gene. The CDR3 consists of 14 residues. V was clipped by 1 base and J by 3 bases, with 10 bases between them. Here the CDR3 reads CASSLGGSFYEQYF. CDR3 bases: TGTGCCAGCAGCTTAGGGGGCTCATTCTACGAGCAGTACTTC.

This clonotype was seen a few times. The V and J genes are TRBV12-3 or TRBV12-4 and TRBJ1-5, with 11 bases matching TRBD1. The CDR3 extends over 18 amino acids. V dropped 4 bases and J dropped 1; count of bases not matched to a gene: 9. The CDR3 DNA is TGTGCCAGCAGTTATCGGACAGGGGGCTTGATCAGCAATCAGCCCCAGCATTTT. Translating it yields CASSYRTGGLISNQPQHF.

This clonotype was observed at least ten times. The chain links TRBV27 to TRBJ2-1, with D uncertain. V was shortened by 6 bases and J by 4 bases, with 19 bases between the two germline ends. The CDR3 sequence is 16 residues long. Germline lookup yields CDR1 MNHEY and CDR2 SMNVEV (reference sequence). Written as DNA, the CDR3 is TGTGCCAGCAGCCCTGACGGCGGACCACCTTACAATGAGCAGTTCTTC. It is translated as CASSPDGGPPYNEQFF.

This chain uses TRBV5-1 with TRBJ2-3; 10 bases are a match to TRBD2. The CDR3 sequence is 17 residues long. The germline gives CDR1 SGHRS, CDR2 YFSETQ. The V segment lost 4 bases and the J segment 4 bases; nucleotides outside the gene matches: 12. The CDR3 DNA sequence: TGCGCCAGCAGCCGGACTAGCGGTTCCTCTCGTGCAGATACGCAGTATTTT. Its translation: CASSRTSGSSRADTQYF.

This clonotype was seen repeatedly, ten times or more. The V call is TRBV14, the J call TRBJ2-1; tentatively, D is TRBD1 (6 bases). Trimming left V 4 bases short and J 6 bases short, with 10 bases between. Germline values: CDR1 SGHDN, CDR2 FVKESK. This CDR3 is built from 13 residues. Written as DNA, the CDR3 is TGTGCCAGCAGCCCCGGACAGATCAATGAGCAGTTCTTC. Translating gives CASSPGQINEQFF. The entire variable domain, with the rest obtained from reference TRBV14 and TRBJ2-1, is as follows: EAGVTQFPSHSVIEKGQTVTLRCDPISGHDNLYWYRRVMGKEIKFLLHFVKESKQDESGMPNNRFLAERTGGTYSTLKVQPAELEDSGVYFCASSPGQINEQFFGPGTRLTVL.

V usage is TRBV7-9 and J usage is TRBJ1-1; no definite D call. The V gene's germline CDR1 is SEHNR and CDR2 FQNEAQ (reference sequence). V was clipped by 0 bases and J by 5 bases, with 7 bases between them. The CDR3 has 13 residues. In DNA, the CDR3 is TGTGCCAGCAGCTTAGCAATCTGGACTGAAGCTTTCTTT. Amino acid sequence: CASSLAIWTEAFF.

Worth noting for this clonotype: A much larger clone differs by one base, so this may be a read error. This chain connects TRBV20-1 to TRBJ2-7; D tentatively fits TRBD1 or TRBD2 (5 bases each). This CDR3 region has 15 residues. CDR1 is DFQATT and CDR2 is SNEGSKA in the germline V gene (reference sequence). V was cut by 2 bases and J by 7 bases, with 21 bases left in between. CDR3 nucleotides: TGCAGTGCTAGACCACGGGCCCCCGGGACGGTTGAGCAGTACTTC. Its translation is CSARPRAPGTVEQYF.

The chain combines TRBV11-2 with TRBJ2-7, with 8 nucleotides matching TRBD2. Germline V gene data show CDR1 as SGHAT and CDR2 as FQNNGV. The CDR3 spans 13 residues. V was pared by 5 bases and J by 7 bases, with 7 bases of the junction left unmatched. The CDR3 protein is CASSPSGSREQYF. The CDR3 nucleotides are TGTGCCAGCAGCCCAAGCGGGAGTCGGGAGCAGTACTTC.

A remark on this clonotype: One base away lies a much larger clone, so this may be a sequencing read error. The gene calls are TRBV20-1 and TRBJ2-2; no clear D. Germline assignment: CDR1 DFQATT and CDR2 SNEGSKA (reference sequence). The V gene lost 8 bases and the J gene lost 3 bases, with 10 bases spanning the gap. CDR3 length equals 12 residues. CDR3 amino acids: CSSQPYTGELFF. CDR3 nucleotides: TGCAGTTCCCAACCTTACACCGGGGAGCTGTTTTTT.